This T cell receptor beta chain appears in the sequencing data of a study of blood T cells in healthy people across ages. Drawing of peripheral blood yielded approximately 10 milliliters from each donor. Alongside a J-beta primer mix, a sample-barcoded 5' primer served in a second PCR lasting roughly 7 to 11 cycles. A single record per CDR3 protein comes from TCRdb applying MiXCR to the 5' RACE reads. Here the sample spans some 900,000 distinct CDR3 sequences, approximately 49% being singletons. Trimming cost V 6 bases and J 2 bases, with 11 bases left between them. The germline gives CDR1 DFQATT, CDR2 SNEGSKA (reference sequence). The CDR3 has 13 amino acids.

The sequenced sample was blood. The chain carries TRBV20-1 and TRBJ1-5; D unresolved. The TCR originated in a young man in good health. The CDR3 nucleotides are TGCAGTGCCGGGGAATTGGGCAATCAGCCCCAGCATTTT. This codes for CSAGELGNQPQHF.